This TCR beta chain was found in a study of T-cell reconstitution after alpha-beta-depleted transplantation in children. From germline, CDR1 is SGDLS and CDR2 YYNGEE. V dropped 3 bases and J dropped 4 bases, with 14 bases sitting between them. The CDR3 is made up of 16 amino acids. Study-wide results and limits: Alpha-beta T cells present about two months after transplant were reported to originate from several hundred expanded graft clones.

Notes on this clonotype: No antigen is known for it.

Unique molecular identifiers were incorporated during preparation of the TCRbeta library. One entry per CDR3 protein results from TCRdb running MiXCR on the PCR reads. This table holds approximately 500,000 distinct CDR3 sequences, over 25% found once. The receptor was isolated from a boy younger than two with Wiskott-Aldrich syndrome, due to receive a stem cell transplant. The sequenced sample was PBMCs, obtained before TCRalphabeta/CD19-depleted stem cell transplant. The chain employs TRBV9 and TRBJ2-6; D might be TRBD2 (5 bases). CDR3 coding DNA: TGTGCCAGCAGCGCACGTTTGGACTCCGGGGCCAACGTCCTGACTTTC. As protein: CASSARLDSGANVLTF.